This T cell receptor (beta chain) was captured in a study of PD-1 blockade in mismatch repair-deficient tumors. Whole-study results and caveats: Tumor-resident clones, often absent from pretreatment blood, expanded after pembrolizumab and then contracted.

The CDR3 length is 14 residues. Germline V CDR1 and CDR2: SNHLY, FYNNEI. The V gene end was trimmed by 1 base and the J gene end by 7 bases; junction bases not matched to a gene: 4. The TCR-sequenced patients were a few responders to pembrolizumab. As concerns this clone: Its antigen is unknown.

Sequencing used immunoSEQ multiplex PCR; TCRdb keeps in-frame clones, though not all of them. Here the sample spans about 51,000 clones, approximately 80% being singletons. The sequenced sample was peripheral blood, obtained 4 weeks after starting pembrolizumab. The receptor's source is an adult with mismatch repair-deficient cancer. This chain uses TRBV2 with TRBJ2-5, with 9 nucleotides matching TRBD1. The CDR3 loop reads CASSEDRGRVTQYF. Here the CDR3 DNA reads TGTGCCAGCAGTGAAGACAGGGGGCGGGTGACCCAGTACTTC.